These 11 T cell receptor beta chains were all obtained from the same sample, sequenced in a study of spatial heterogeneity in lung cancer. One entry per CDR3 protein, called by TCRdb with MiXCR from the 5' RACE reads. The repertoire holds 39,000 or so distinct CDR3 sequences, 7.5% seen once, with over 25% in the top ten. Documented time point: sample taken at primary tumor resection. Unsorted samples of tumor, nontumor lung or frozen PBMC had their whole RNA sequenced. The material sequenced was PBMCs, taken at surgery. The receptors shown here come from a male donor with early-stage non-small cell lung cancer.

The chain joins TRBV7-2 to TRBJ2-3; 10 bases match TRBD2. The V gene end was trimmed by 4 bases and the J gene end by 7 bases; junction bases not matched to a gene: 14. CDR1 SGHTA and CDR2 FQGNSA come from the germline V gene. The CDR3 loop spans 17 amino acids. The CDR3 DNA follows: TGTGCCAGCAGCTCTGCTAGCGGGAGTAAGAGTAGAAATACGCAGTATTTT. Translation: CASSSASGSKSRNTQYF.

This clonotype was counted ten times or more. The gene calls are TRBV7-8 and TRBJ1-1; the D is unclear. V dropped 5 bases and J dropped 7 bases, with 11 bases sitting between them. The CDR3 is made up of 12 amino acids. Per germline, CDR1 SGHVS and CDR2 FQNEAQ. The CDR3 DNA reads TGTGCCAGCAGCCCTACCGGGAGTGAAGCTTTCTTT. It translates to CASSPTGSEAFF.

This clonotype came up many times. The CDR3 DNA reads as TGTGCCAGCAGCGGACAACTCTCCTACAATGAGCAGTTCTTC. As protein: CASSGQLSYNEQFF. The rearrangement joins TRBV9 to TRBJ2-1; D call uncertain. Per germline, CDR1 SGDLS and CDR2 YYNGEE. The germline V and J ends were trimmed by 3 bases and 0 bases, with 7 bases remaining between them. The CDR3 sequence is 14 residues long.

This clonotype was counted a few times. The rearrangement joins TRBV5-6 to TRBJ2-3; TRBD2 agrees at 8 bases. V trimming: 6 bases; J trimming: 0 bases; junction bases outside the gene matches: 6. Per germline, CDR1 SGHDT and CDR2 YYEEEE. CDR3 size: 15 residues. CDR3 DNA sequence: TGTGCCAGCACACGCGGGAGGCCCAGCACAGATACGCAGTATTTT. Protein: CASTRGRPSTDTQYF.

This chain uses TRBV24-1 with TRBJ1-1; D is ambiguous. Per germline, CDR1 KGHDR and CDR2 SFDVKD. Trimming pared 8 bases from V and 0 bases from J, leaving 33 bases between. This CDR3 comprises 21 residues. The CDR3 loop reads CATTKSSGPSPAPIMNTEAFF. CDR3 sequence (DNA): TGTGCCACCACCAAATCCTCTGGGCCCTCACCGGCTCCTATCATGAACACTGAAGCTTTCTTT.

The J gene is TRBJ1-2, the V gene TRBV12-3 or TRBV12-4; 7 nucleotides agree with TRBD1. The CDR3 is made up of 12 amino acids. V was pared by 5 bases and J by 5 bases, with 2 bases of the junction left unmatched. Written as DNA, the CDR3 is TGTGCCAGCAGTGGGGGACAGTATGGCTACACCTTC. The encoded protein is CASSGGQYGYTF.

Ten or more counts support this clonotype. CDR3 bases: TGTGCCAGCAGCAAAGAAGGAGGGCGGGGCTCCTACAATGAGCAGTTCTTC. It yields the protein CASSKEGGRGSYNEQFF. The chain is built from TRBV21-1 and TRBJ2-1; the DNA was not used to check the table's D call, TRBD2. TRBV21-1 is annotated as a pseudogene. CDR3 length: 17 residues.

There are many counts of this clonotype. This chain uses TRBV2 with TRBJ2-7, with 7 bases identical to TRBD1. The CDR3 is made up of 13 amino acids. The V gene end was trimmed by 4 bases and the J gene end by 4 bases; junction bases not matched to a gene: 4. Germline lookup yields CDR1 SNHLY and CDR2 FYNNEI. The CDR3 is CASSGYRGYEQYV. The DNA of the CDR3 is TGTGCCAGCAGTGGGTACAGGGGTTACGAGCAGTACGTC.

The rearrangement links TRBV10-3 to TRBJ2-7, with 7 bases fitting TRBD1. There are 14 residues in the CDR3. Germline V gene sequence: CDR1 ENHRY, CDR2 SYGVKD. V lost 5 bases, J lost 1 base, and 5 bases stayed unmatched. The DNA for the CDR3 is TGTGCCATCAGTACCCCAGGGGGTTCCTACGAGCAGTACTTC. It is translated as CAISTPGGSYEQYF.

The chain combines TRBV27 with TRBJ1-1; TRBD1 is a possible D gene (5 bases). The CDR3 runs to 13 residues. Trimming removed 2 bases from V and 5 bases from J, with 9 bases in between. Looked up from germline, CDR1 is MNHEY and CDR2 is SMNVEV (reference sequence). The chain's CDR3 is CASSLVQGTEAFF. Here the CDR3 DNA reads TGTGCCAGCAGTTTAGTGCAGGGTACTGAAGCTTTCTTT.

The CDR3 nucleotides are TGTGCCAGCAGCCCTGCTAGCGGGGGGGCCGCCGAGCAGTACTTC. It translates to CASSPASGGAAEQYF. The rearrangement uses TRBV6-2 or TRBV6-3 and TRBJ2-7; 12 nucleotides line up with TRBD2. The V gene end was trimmed by 6 bases and the J gene end by 6 bases; junction bases not matched to a gene: 9. The CDR3 runs to 15 residues. Germline V lookup: CDR1 MNHEY, CDR2 SVGEGT.